Listed here are 29 T cell receptor beta chains from one sample, sequenced in a study of shared T cell receptors in the human thymus. The assay was immunoSEQ multiplex PCR, and TCRdb's table has in-frame clones only and misses some. The profile covers over 650,000 clones, with around 87% appearing a single time and roughly 0.0086% taken by the ten largest. This sample also appeared in a second study, on human thymus T cells.

Sequencing was done on a sample of thymocytes. The receptors originated from a boy under two years old with a congenital heart defect.

The chain joins TRBV28 to TRBJ2-1, with D maybe TRBD1 (5 bases). V was shortened by 6 bases and J by 1 base, with 13 bases between the two germline ends. Looked up from germline, CDR1 is MDHEN and CDR2 is SYDVKM. This CDR3 has 15 residues. For the CDR3, the DNA is TGTGCCAGCAGCTCCTCCCCAGGGTCCTACAATGAGCAGTTCTTC. Its protein product is CASSSSPGSYNEQFF.

The count of this clone is one. The V and J genes are TRBV5-6 and TRBJ2-7; D might be TRBD1 (5 bases). The CDR3 consists of 15 residues. The V gene lost 5 bases and the J gene lost 0 bases, with 15 bases spanning the gap. The germline CDR1 and CDR2 sequences are SGHDT and YYEEEE. The CDR3 nucleotides read TGTGCCAGCAGAGCTAGGGGAAATTGCTCCTACGAGCAGTACTTC. Translating it yields CASRARGNCSYEQYF.

V and J are TRBV5-4 and TRBJ1-6; 9 bases are a match to TRBD1. Germline-derived CDR1 and CDR2 are SGHNT and YYREEE (reference sequence). Trimming removed 1 base from V and 10 bases from J; junction bases left unmatched: 15. The length of the CDR3 is 18 residues. CDR3 coding DNA: TGTGCCAGCAGCTTGACCGGAACCGTTCGACAGGGGGAATCACCCCTCCACTTT. This gives the protein CASSLTGTVRQGESPLHF.

The chain employs TRBV6-6 and TRBJ2-3; D is possibly TRBD1 (6 bases). The CDR3 sequence is 15 residues long. Trimming pared 5 bases from V and 3 bases from J, leaving 15 bases between. CDR1 is MNHNY and CDR2 is SVGAGI in the germline V gene (reference sequence). Here the CDR3 reads CASSKDRRPTDTQYF. CDR3 sequence (DNA): TGTGCCAGCAGTAAGGACAGAAGACCAACAGATACGCAGTATTTT.

The chain couples TRBV5-6 to TRBJ1-2; 12 nucleotides agree with TRBD1. J lost 7 bases, V lost 0 bases, and 4 bases had no gene match. The CDR3 is made up of 15 amino acids. Germline V gene lookup returns CDR1 SGHDT and CDR2 YYEEEE. The CDR3 DNA is TGTGCCAGCAGCTTGGAGGGACAGGGGGCTCGTGGCTACACCTTC. Amino acids: CASSLEGQGARGYTF.

The chain combines TRBV28 with TRBJ2-7; no clear D gene. Germline-derived CDR1 and CDR2 are MDHEN and SYDVKM. The CDR3 covers 15 residues. Trimming took off 6 bases at V and 5 bases at J, with 20 bases between the two ends. The CDR3 region is CASRLPGYVYHEQYF. As DNA, the CDR3 is TGTGCCAGCAGGCTCCCGGGTTATGTCTATCACGAGCAGTACTTC. Filled out from reference TRBV28 and TRBJ2-7, the complete variable domain reads DVKVTQSSRYLVKRTGEKVFLECVQDMDHENMFWYRQDPGLGLRLIYFSYDVKMKEKGDIPEGYSVSREKKERFSLILESASTNQTSMYLCASRLPGYVYHEQYFGPGTRLTVT.

V and J are TRBV19 and TRBJ1-1; TRBD1 matches at 7 bases. V was clipped by 0 bases and J by 11 bases; unmatched bases: 9. The CDR3 covers 14 residues. CDR1 is LNHDA, CDR2 SQIVND, per germline (reference sequence). DNA for the CDR3: TGTGCCAGTAGTATAGATGCCGCGGCAGGGGGGGCTTTCTTT. Protein product: CASSIDAAAGGAFF.

The rearrangement joins TRBV28 to TRBJ2-5, with 9 bases that match TRBD1. CDR3 length: 12 residues. J lost 5 bases, V lost 7 bases, and 2 bases had no gene match. Per the germline V gene, CDR1 is MDHEN and CDR2 is SYDVKM. DNA for the CDR3: TGTGCCAGCACTGGACAGGGGGAGACCCAGTACTTC. Amino acids: CASTGQGETQYF.

The count of this clone is one. The rearrangement joins TRBV7-9 to TRBJ2-1, with 7 bases matching TRBD1. The CDR3 is 15 amino acids. The J segment lost 5 bases and the V segment lost 5 bases, leaving 9 bases of the junction unmatched. The V gene's germline CDR1 is SEHNR and CDR2 FQNEAQ (reference sequence). The CDR3 loop reads CASSPRDRDHNEQFF. The CDR3, as DNA: TGTGCCAGCAGCCCCCGCGACAGGGACCACAATGAGCAGTTCTTC.

The chain combines TRBV5-1 with TRBJ2-3; D unclear. This CDR3 has 14 amino acids. V lost 7 bases and J 6 bases, leaving 18 bases between the germline ends. Germline CDR1 reads SGHRS; CDR2 reads YFSETQ. CDR3 nucleotides: TGCGCCAGCGCACGAGGTGTAAACGCCGATACGCAGTATTTT. Its protein product is CASARGVNADTQYF.

The CDR3 DNA reads TGTGCCAGTAGTATCGCAGGGAAAGGCTTCGAGCAGTACTTC. Encoded protein: CASSIAGKGFEQYF. V is TRBV19 and J is TRBJ2-7, with D tentatively TRBD1 (5 bases). V lost 3 bases and J 6 bases, leaving 15 bases between the germline ends. The germline CDR1 and CDR2 sequences are LNHDA and SQIVND (reference sequence). The CDR3 consists of 14 residues.

This clone was seen once. V and J are TRBV7-9 and TRBJ1-2; 12 bases agree with TRBD1. In germline, CDR1 is SEHNR, CDR2 FQNEAQ (reference sequence). This CDR3 is built from 18 residues. The junction had 8 bases not matched to a gene; V was cut back by 0 bases and J by 3 bases. Here the CDR3 DNA reads TGTGCCAGCAGCTTAGCTGGGACAGGGGGCACCCCGGACTATGGCTACACCTTC. Translated, it gives CASSLAGTGGTPDYGYTF.

The chain has TRBV30 and TRBJ2-7, with 7 bases fitting TRBD2. CDR3 length: 15 amino acids. Trimming at V came to 0 bases and at J to 3 bases, leaving 8 bases not matched to a gene. Germline-derived CDR1 and CDR2 are GTSNPN and SVGIG (reference sequence). CDR3 residues: CAWSVRTRPYYEQYF. The CDR3 DNA reads TGTGCCTGGAGTGTAAGGACTAGACCTTACTACGAGCAGTACTTC. The complete variable domain, with remaining parts taken from reference TRBV30 and TRBJ2-7, reads SQTIHQWPATLVQPVGSPLSLECTVEGTSNPNLYWYRQAAGRGLQLLFYSVGIGQISSEVPQNLSASRPQDRQFILSSKKLLLSDSGFYLCAWSVRTRPYYEQYFGPGTRLTVT.

The chain carries TRBV7-9 and TRBJ2-7; TRBD2 might be the D (6 bases). CDR3 length: 17 amino acids. Germline V CDR1 and CDR2: SEHNR, FQNEAQ (reference sequence). V was shortened by 1 base and J by 1 base, with 17 bases between the two germline ends. The CDR3 sequence: CASSLGAEGGISYEQYF. The CDR3, as DNA: TGTGCCAGCAGCTTAGGGGCTGAGGGCGGGATTTCCTACGAGCAGTACTTC.

This sequence joins TRBV4-3 and TRBJ1-2; D is uncertain. The germline V gene encodes CDR1 LGHNA and CDR2 YSLEER. The CDR3 is made up of 20 amino acids. The V end lost 0 bases, the J end lost 4 bases, and 27 bases lay between the germline ends. CDR3 protein: CASSQDLSLRDPSCSYGYTF. The CDR3 nucleotides are TGCGCCAGCAGCCAAGATCTCTCTCTCCGGGATCCATCTTGTAGCTATGGCTACACCTTC.

Here the CDR3 DNA reads TGTGCCAGCAGCGGGGGCCGGGCTAACTATGGCTACACCTTC. Amino acids: CASSGGRANYGYTF. V gene TRBV7-9 combines with J gene TRBJ1-2, with a possible D match to TRBD1 (6 bases). The CDR3 sequence is 14 residues long. V gave up 5 bases and J gave up 0 bases, with 10 bases separating them. Germline V gene sequence: CDR1 SEHNR, CDR2 FQNEAQ (reference sequence). Full variable domain (outside the CDR3, taken from reference TRBV7-9 and TRBJ1-2): DTGVSQNPRHKITKRGQNVTFRCDPISEHNRLYWYRQTLGQGPEFLTYFQNEAQLEKSRLLSDRFSAERPKGSFSTLEIQRTEQGDSAMYLCASSGGRANYGYTFGSGTRLTVV.

This clone has only a few counts. This rearrangement joins TRBV14 to TRBJ2-2; 10 nucleotides match TRBD2. The CDR3 contains 19 residues. V lost 1 base and J lost 0; bases outside the gene matches: 8. Germline lookup yields CDR1 SGHDN and CDR2 FVKESK. The CDR3 DNA sequence: TGTGCCAGCAGCCAAGTTGGACTAGCGGACAACTCGAACACCGGGGAGCTGTTTTTT. Translated: CASSQVGLADNSNTGELFF.

J is TRBJ2-7 and V is TRBV12-5, with unresolved D. Trimming pared 1 base from V and 0 bases from J, leaving 13 bases between. Germline V gene sequence: CDR1 LGHNT, CDR2 FRNRAP. The CDR3 spans 16 residues. The CDR3 DNA is TGTGCTAGTGGTTTGGGTATGAACTTATACTCCTACGAGCAGTACTTC. It encodes CASGLGMNLYSYEQYF.

This sequence joins TRBV4-3 and TRBJ2-3; unclear D gene. Germline assignment: CDR1 LGHNA and CDR2 YSLEER. V was trimmed by 1 base and J by 3 bases, leaving 11 bases between them. The CDR3 has 15 amino acids. The CDR3 DNA reads TGCGCCAGCAGCCAAGTCCCCAGGCGAACAGATACGCAGTATTTT. Translation gives CASSQVPRRTDTQYF.

This rearrangement joins TRBV25-1 to TRBJ2-3, with 8 bases matching TRBD1. The ends lost 7 bases at V and 1 base at J; junction bases unmatched: 4. The CDR3 sequence is 14 residues long. CDR1 is MGHDK, CDR2 SYGVNS, per germline. CDR3 region: CASKGQGGTDTQYF. In DNA form, the CDR3 reads TGTGCCAGCAAAGGACAGGGTGGCACAGATACGCAGTATTTT.

This clone appeared once. The gene calls are TRBV9 and TRBJ2-4; possibly TRBD2 for D (5 bases). Trimming removed 0 bases at V and 0 bases at J, with 16 bases between. Germline loops: CDR1 SGDLS, CDR2 YYNGEE. This CDR3 is 18 amino acids long. As DNA, the CDR3 is TGTGCCAGCAGCGTAGGGGCGGGCCTCCCCCTAGCCAAAAACATTCAGTACTTC. Its protein is CASSVGAGLPLAKNIQYF.

This clone appeared once. The V call is TRBV4-3, the J call TRBJ1-4; tentatively, D is TRBD1 (5 bases). CDR1 and CDR2 from the germline V gene are LGHNA and YSLEER. V lost 7 bases and J 5 bases, leaving 17 bases between the germline ends. The CDR3 consists of 15 residues. The CDR3 loop reads CASTNRGGPNEKLFF. The CDR3 DNA is TGCGCCAGCACCAACCGCGGGGGACCAAATGAAAAACTGTTTTTT.

The CDR3 region has the DNA TGCGCCAGCAGCGACAGTAGGGGAGAGACCCAGTACTTC. Translation: CASSDSRGETQYF. The chain recombines TRBV5-1 with TRBJ2-5; D possibly corresponds to TRBD1 (5 bases). CDR3 length equals 13 residues. From germline, CDR1 is SGHRS and CDR2 YFSETQ. V was cut by 4 bases and J by 4 bases, with 11 bases left in between.

The chain links TRBV4-3 to TRBJ2-3, with 10 bases identical to TRBD1. This CDR3 spans 16 amino acids. V gave up 3 bases and J gave up 2 bases; unmatched junction bases: 5. Germline V gene lookup returns CDR1 LGHNA and CDR2 YSLEER. CDR3 in DNA: TGCGCCAGCAGCCACTGGGACAGGGGCCTCACAGATACGCAGTATTTT. Translation gives CASSHWDRGLTDTQYF.

V gene TRBV19 combines with J gene TRBJ1-5; D is perhaps TRBD1 (6 bases). CDR1 and CDR2 (germline): LNHDA, SQIVND (reference sequence). The CDR3 is made up of 15 amino acids. With 6 bases removed from V and 2 bases from J, the gap between germline ends came to 14 bases. The CDR3 is CASRGQGQGNQPQHF. CDR3 DNA: TGTGCCAGTAGGGGCCAGGGGCAAGGCAATCAGCCCCAGCATTTT.

The chain links TRBV25-1 to TRBJ2-2, with D unclear. The ends were cut back, 4 bases at V and 3 bases at J, with 9 bases in the middle. Looked up from germline, CDR1 is MGHDK and CDR2 is SYGVNS. The CDR3 totals 14 residues. CDR3 DNA sequence: TGTGCCAGCAGTGGGAGCCAAGACACCGGGGAGCTGTTTTTT. This sequence encodes CASSGSQDTGELFF.

This sequence joins TRBV2 and TRBJ1-1; D call uncertain. Germline assignment: CDR1 SNHLY and CDR2 FYNNEI. Trimming shortened V by 4 bases and J by 1 base, and 10 bases separated the two germline ends. This CDR3 comprises 14 residues. The CDR3 reads CASSGFRGNTEAFF. The CDR3 DNA follows: TGTGCCAGCAGTGGGTTCCGGGGGAACACTGAAGCTTTCTTT.

This clone was seen a single time. The rearrangement joins TRBV9 to TRBJ1-1; D possibly corresponds to TRBD1 (6 bases). Germline CDR1 and CDR2: SGDLS and YYNGEE. The CDR3 totals 17 residues. V was clipped by 0 bases and J by 9 bases, with 24 bases between them. This CDR3 is CASSVEGYLGTTNKAFF. The CDR3 coding sequence is TGTGCCAGCAGCGTAGAAGGGTATTTGGGGACAACAAACAAAGCTTTCTTT.

The rearrangement uses TRBV15 and TRBJ2-1; 10 bases line up with TRBD2. The CDR3 contains 17 residues. CDR1 is LNHNV, CDR2 YYDKDF, per germline (reference sequence). The junction had 3 bases not matched to a gene; V was cut back by 0 bases and J by 1 base. CDR3 loop: CATSRDWTSGSYNEQFF. CDR3 nucleotide sequence: TGTGCCACCAGCAGAGATTGGACTAGCGGTTCCTACAATGAGCAGTTCTTC.